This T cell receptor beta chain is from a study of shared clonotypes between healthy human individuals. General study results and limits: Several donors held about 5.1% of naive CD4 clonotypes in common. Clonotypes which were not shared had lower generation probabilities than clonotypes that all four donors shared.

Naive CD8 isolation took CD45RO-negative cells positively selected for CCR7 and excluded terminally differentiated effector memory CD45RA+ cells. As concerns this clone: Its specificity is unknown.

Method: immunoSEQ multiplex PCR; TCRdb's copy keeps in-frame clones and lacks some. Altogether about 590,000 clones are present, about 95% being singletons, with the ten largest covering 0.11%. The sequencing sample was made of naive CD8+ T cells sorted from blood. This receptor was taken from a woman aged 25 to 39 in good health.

The CDR3 nucleotides are TGTGCCAGCAGCTTCGGGTACTATCAGCCCCAGCATTTT. Amino acids: CASSFGYYQPQHF. This sequence joins TRBV11-2 and TRBJ1-5, with no clear D. CDR1 and CDR2 (germline): SGHAT, FQNNGV. V lost 3 bases, J lost 5 bases, and 8 bases lay in between. The CDR3 covers 13 residues.